The clone carrying this T cell receptor beta chain was counted ten times or more. Its antigen is not known. Between the trimmed V and J ends, which lost 1 base and 2 bases, there was a span of 12 bases. This CDR3 has 15 amino acids. CDR1 and CDR2 from the germline V gene are SEHNR and FQNEAQ (reference sequence). These data belong to a study of T-cell reconstitution after alpha-beta-depleted transplantation in children. Unique molecular identifiers were incorporated into the prepared TCRbeta library. In TCRdb, the PCR reads were re-called with MiXCR into one record per CDR3 protein. The sample includes fewer than 350,000 distinct CDR3 sequences, 11% of them seen just once. Study-wide findings and caveats: Expanded graft clones, several hundred of them, were reportedly the source of alpha-beta T cells about two months after transplant. Some patients' high day-60 TCRbeta diversity was attributed to recipient cells surviving conditioning. The main origin of T-cell counts and diversity one year after transplant was newly produced T cells.

The receptor comes from a male patient between 2 and 10 years old who had a stem cell transplant for chronic granulomatous disease, so the T cells may come from the graft donor. The sample here was peripheral blood, taken 180 days after TCRalphabeta/CD19-depleted stem cell transplant. The chain uses TRBV7-9 and TRBJ2-7; D is perhaps TRBD2 (5 bases). This chain's CDR3 is CASSLGTGKTYEQYF. The DNA of the CDR3 is TGTGCCAGCAGCTTAGGGACGGGGAAGACCTACGAGCAGTACTTC.